This T cell receptor (beta chain) was retrieved from a study of CD8 T cells in Susac syndrome. When the RNA was reverse transcribed, random hexamers were used with an input of roughly 0.5 to 1 ug. A single record per CDR3 protein comes from TCRdb applying MiXCR to the immunoSEQ multiplex PCR reads. The sample holds about 180,000 distinct CDR3 sequences, approximately 94% seen once. Sequencing of TCR beta, carried out with a high-throughput approach, was applied to CD8+ and CD4+ T cells from the blood. This CDR3 contains 14 residues. Trimming removed 10 bases at V and 6 bases at J, with 19 bases between. Germline V CDR1 and CDR2: SNHLY, FYNNEI.

Sequences were obtained from CD4+ T cells from PBMCs. The sequence derives from a human donor with Susac syndrome. The genes are TRBV2 and TRBJ1-5; D not resolved. For the CDR3, the DNA is TGTGCCACGTCTAATGATGGAGCGGCTCAGCCCCAGCATTTT. It encodes CATSNDGAAQPQHF.